This T cell receptor (beta chain) was sequenced for a study of shared clonotypes between healthy human individuals. The V gene lost 5 bases and the J gene lost 5 bases, with 10 bases spanning the gap. Germline CDR1 is SEHNR and CDR2 is FQNEAQ (reference sequence). This CDR3 comprises 14 residues. Profiled with immunoSEQ multiplex PCR; TCRdb holds only in-frame clones, not every one. The table includes a few million clones, more than 80% detected once. The V call is TRBV7-9, the J call TRBJ1-6; D is undetermined. The sequencing sample was made of naive CD4+ T cells sorted from blood. The subset denotes: CD45RA+ positively selected. The source of this sequence is a man between 18 and 35 years old in good health. CDR3 nucleotide sequence: TGTGCCAGCAGCACCCGGGGTAATAATTCACCCCTCCACTTT. Protein sequence: CASSTRGNNSPLHF.